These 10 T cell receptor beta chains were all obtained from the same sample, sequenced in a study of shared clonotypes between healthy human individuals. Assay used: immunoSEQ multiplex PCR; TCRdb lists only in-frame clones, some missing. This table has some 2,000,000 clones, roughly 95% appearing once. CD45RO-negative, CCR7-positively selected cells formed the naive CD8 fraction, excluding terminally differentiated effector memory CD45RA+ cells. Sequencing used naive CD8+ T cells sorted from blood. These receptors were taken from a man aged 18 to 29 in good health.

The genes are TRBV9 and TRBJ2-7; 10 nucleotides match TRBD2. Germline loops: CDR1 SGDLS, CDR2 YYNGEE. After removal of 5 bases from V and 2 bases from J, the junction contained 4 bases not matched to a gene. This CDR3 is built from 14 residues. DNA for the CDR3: TGTGCCAGCAGTCGAGCGGGAGGGGCCTACGAGCAGTACTTC. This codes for CASSRAGGAYEQYF.

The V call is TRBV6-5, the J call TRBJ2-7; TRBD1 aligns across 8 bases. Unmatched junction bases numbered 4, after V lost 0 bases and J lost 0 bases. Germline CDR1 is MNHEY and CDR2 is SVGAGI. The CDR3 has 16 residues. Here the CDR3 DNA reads TGTGCCAGCAGTTACTCGCAGGGGGCAATCTCCTACGAGCAGTACTTC. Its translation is CASSYSQGAISYEQYF.

The CDR3 sequence is CASSLSSGFGYTF. CDR3 DNA sequence: TGTGCCAGCAGTTTATCTTCGGGGTTTGGCTACACCTTC. V and J are TRBV27 and TRBJ1-2, with D hard to call. Trimming shortened V by 0 bases and J by 7 bases, and 9 bases separated the two germline ends. There are 13 residues in the CDR3. CDR1 and CDR2 from the germline V gene are MNHEY and SMNVEV (reference sequence).

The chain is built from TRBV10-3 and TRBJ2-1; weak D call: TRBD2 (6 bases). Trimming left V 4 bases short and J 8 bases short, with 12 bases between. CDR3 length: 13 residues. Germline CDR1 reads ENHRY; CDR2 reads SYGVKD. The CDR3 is CAISAGTYDEQFF. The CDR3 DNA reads TGTGCCATCAGTGCCGGGACTTACGATGAGCAGTTCTTC.

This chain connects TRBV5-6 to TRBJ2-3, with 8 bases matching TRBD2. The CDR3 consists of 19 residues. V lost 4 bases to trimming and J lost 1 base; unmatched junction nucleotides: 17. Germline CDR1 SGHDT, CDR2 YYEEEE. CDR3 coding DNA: TGTGCCAGCAGCCCAGTCGGAGCGGGAGCCCCCTTTGGCACAGATACGCAGTATTTT. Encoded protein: CASSPVGAGAPFGTDTQYF.

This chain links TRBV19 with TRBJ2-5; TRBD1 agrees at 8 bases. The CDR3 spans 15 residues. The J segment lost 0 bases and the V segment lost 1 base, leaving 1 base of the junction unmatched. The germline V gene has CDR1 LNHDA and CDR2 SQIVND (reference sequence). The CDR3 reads CASSIGTGNQETQYF. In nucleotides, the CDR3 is TGTGCCAGTAGTATAGGGACAGGGAACCAAGAGACCCAGTACTTC.

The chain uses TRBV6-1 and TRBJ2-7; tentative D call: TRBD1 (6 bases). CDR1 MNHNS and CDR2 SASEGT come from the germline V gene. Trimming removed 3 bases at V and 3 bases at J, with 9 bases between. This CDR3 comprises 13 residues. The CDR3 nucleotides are TGTGCCAGCAGTGACAGGGGAGACTACGAGCAGTACTTC. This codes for CASSDRGDYEQYF.

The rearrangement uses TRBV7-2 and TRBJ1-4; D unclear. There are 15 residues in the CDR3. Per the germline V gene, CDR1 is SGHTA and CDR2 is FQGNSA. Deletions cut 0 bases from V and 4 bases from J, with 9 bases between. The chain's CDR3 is CASSLAPGNNEKLFF. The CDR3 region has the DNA TGTGCCAGCAGCTTAGCCCCGGGTAATAATGAAAAACTGTTTTTT.

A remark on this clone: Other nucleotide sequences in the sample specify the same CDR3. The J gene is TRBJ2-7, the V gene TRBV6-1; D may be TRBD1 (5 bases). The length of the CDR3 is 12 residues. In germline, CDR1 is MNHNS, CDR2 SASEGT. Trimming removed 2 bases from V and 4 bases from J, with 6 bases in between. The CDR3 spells CASSEPGYEQYF. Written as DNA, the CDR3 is TGTGCCAGCAGTGAACCAGGGTACGAGCAGTACTTC.

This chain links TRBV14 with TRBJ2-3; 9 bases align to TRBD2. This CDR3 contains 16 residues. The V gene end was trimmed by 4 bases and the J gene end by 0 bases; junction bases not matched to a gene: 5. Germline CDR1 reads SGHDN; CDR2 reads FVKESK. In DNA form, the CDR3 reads TGTGCCAGCAGCCGAGCTAGCGGGGTTAGCACAGATACGCAGTATTTT. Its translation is CASSRASGVSTDTQYF.